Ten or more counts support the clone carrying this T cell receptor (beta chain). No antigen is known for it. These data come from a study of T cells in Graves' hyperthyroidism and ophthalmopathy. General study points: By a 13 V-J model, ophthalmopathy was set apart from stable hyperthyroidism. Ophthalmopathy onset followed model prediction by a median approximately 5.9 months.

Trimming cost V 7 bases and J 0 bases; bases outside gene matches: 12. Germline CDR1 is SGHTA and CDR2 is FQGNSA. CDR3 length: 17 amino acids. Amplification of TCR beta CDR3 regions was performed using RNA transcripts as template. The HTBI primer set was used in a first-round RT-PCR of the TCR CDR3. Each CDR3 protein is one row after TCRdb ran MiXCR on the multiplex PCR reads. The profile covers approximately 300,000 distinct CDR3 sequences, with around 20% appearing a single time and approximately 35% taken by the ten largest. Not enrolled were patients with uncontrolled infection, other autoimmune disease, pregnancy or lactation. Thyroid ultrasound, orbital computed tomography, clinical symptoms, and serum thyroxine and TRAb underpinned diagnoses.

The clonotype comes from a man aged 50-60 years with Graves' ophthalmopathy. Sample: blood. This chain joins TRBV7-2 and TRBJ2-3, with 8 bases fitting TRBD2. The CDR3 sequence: CASTPGGLAGSTDTQYF. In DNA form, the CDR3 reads TGTGCCAGCACGCCCGGGGGGCTAGCGGGTAGCACAGATACGCAGTATTTT.